One sample yielded the 18 T cell receptor beta chains listed below, sequenced in a study of T-cell memory formation after mild COVID-19. TCRdb itself ran the 5' RACE reads through MiXCR, one entry per CDR3 protein. The repertoire holds over 300,000 distinct CDR3 sequences, 20% to 25% seen once, with 21% in the top ten. The sample taken for sequencing was PBMCs or a T cell subset sorted from them (not recorded which). These receptors all come from a man aged 18 to 30 who had mild COVID-19 (a few samples of this study predate the infection). Cell type and time point are not known.

J is TRBJ1-6 and V is TRBV12-3 or TRBV12-4; no definite D call. V lost 2 bases to trimming and J lost 5 bases, with 7 bases between them. The CDR3 extends over 14 amino acids. The CDR3: CASSLWGNNSPLHF. For the CDR3, the DNA is TGTGCCAGCAGTTTATGGGGAAATAATTCACCCCTCCACTTT.

In this sample, this clonotype turned up a few times. This chain connects TRBV4-1 to TRBJ2-7, with 8 bases identical to TRBD1. This CDR3 has 15 residues. Germline V gene sequence: CDR1 MGHRA, CDR2 YSYEKL. With V trimmed by 6 bases and J by 4 bases, 11 bases remained unmatched. CDR3 residues: CASRQKQGGLYEQYF. For the CDR3, the DNA is TGCGCCAGCAGGCAAAAACAGGGGGGCCTATACGAGCAGTACTTC.

This clonotype was seen more than once but under ten times. This chain links TRBV9 with TRBJ2-2; D is tentatively TRBD1 or TRBD2 (6 bases each). CDR1 and CDR2 (germline): SGDLS, YYNGEE. Trimming removed 4 bases from V and 0 bases from J, with 13 bases in between. The CDR3 spans 16 residues. CDR3 protein: CASSSWGAANTGELFF. The CDR3 coding sequence is TGTGCCAGCAGCTCGTGGGGGGCCGCGAACACCGGGGAGCTGTTTTTT. Using reference TRBV9 and TRBJ2-2 for the parts outside the CDR3, the full variable domain is DSGVTQTPKHLITATGQRVTLRCSPRSGDLSVYWYQQSLDQGLQFLIQYYNGEERAKGNILERFSAQQFPDLHSELNLSSLELGDSALYFCASSSWGAANTGELFFGEGSRLTVL.

Many counts were recorded for this clonotype. The chain has TRBV7-9 and TRBJ2-6; TRBD1 agrees at 8 bases. Germline V gene data show CDR1 as SEHNR and CDR2 as FQNEAQ (reference sequence). After removal of 6 bases from V and 2 bases from J, the junction contained 9 bases not matched to a gene. This CDR3 has 17 amino acids. The CDR3 here is CASRRTGQGAGANVLTF. In nucleotides, the CDR3 is TGTGCCAGCAGAAGGACAGGGCAGGGGGCTGGGGCCAACGTCCTGACTTTC.

The chain links TRBV15 to TRBJ1-2, with D uncertain. Trimming removed 0 bases from V and 0 bases from J, with 11 bases in between. The CDR3 extends over 16 amino acids. Germline CDR1 is LNHNV and CDR2 is YYDKDF (reference sequence). The CDR3: CATSRDSGVANYGYTF. The CDR3 DNA sequence: TGTGCCACCAGCAGAGATTCGGGCGTGGCTAACTATGGCTACACCTTC. Combining the CDR3 with reference TRBV15 and TRBJ1-2 gives the whole variable domain DAMVIQNPRYQVTQFGKPVTLSCSQTLNHNVMYWYQQKSSQAPKLLFHYYDKDFNNEADTPDNFQSRRPNTSFCFLDIRSPGLGDTAMYLCATSRDSGVANYGYTFGSGTRLTVV.

The chain combines TRBV12-3 or TRBV12-4 with TRBJ2-4, with D possibly being TRBD1 (5 bases). The CDR3 loop spans 12 amino acids. Trimming shortened V by 6 bases and J by 8 bases, and 11 bases separated the two germline ends. In nucleotides, the CDR3 is TGTGCCAGCAGGGACCAAGGGGACATTCAGTACTTC. This translates into CASRDQGDIQYF.

The chain employs TRBV7-2 and TRBJ2-7; D is possibly TRBD2 (5 bases). The V gene lost 0 bases and the J gene lost 1 base, with 7 bases spanning the gap. CDR1 SGHTA and CDR2 FQGNSA come from the germline V gene. CDR3 length: 14 amino acids. CDR3 DNA sequence: TGTGCCAGCAGCTTAGCCGGGGAATCCTACGAGCAGTACGTC. Translated, it gives CASSLAGESYEQYV.

V gene TRBV18 combines with J gene TRBJ1-4; possibly TRBD1 for D (5 bases). The CDR3 runs 18 residues. V was clipped by 2 bases and J by 7 bases, with 23 bases between them. Per germline, CDR1 KGHSH and CDR2 LQKENI. CDR3 residues: CASSPEMGRWESREKLFF. CDR3 sequence (DNA): TGTGCCAGCTCACCAGAGATGGGACGGTGGGAAAGTCGTGAAAAACTGTTTTTT.

This clonotype was seen more than once but under ten times. V is TRBV19 and J is TRBJ2-3; 8 bases fit TRBD2. Germline CDR1 is LNHDA and CDR2 is SQIVND (reference sequence). The junction had 10 bases not matched to a gene; V was cut back by 5 bases and J by 12 bases. The length of the CDR3 is 13 residues. Here the CDR3 DNA reads TGTGCCAGTAGTTTTGGACTAGCCGAAACCCAGTATTTT. As protein: CASSFGLAETQYF.

This clonotype was seen a handful of times. In DNA form, the CDR3 reads TGCAGTGCTTATAACAGGGCTATGAACACTGAAGCTTTCTTT. It yields the protein CSAYNRAMNTEAFF. The chain links TRBV20-1 to TRBJ1-1; maybe TRBD1 (6 bases). Germline-derived CDR1 and CDR2 are DFQATT and SNEGSKA (reference sequence). The CDR3 runs to 14 residues. The V gene lost 5 bases and the J gene lost 0 bases, with 13 bases spanning the gap.

The chain is built from TRBV7-3 and TRBJ2-5; TRBD1 matches at 9 bases. Trimming took 5 bases from V and 6 from J; bases not matched to a gene: 4. Germline V lookup: CDR1 SGHTA, CDR2 FQGTGA. This CDR3 spans 13 amino acids. The DNA of the CDR3 is TGTGCCAGCAGCACGGGACAGGGCAAGACCCAGTACTTC. Amino acid sequence: CASSTGQGKTQYF.

V and J are TRBV28 and TRBJ2-3; TRBD2 matches at 8 bases. J lost 5 bases, V lost 5 bases, and 9 bases had no gene match. CDR3 length: 15 residues. CDR1 is MDHEN, CDR2 SYDVKM, per germline. The CDR3 DNA reads TGTGCCAGCAGTATGCCCCGGGGGGGCGTAGATACGCAGTATTTT. Protein product: CASSMPRGGVDTQYF.

V and J are TRBV20-1 and TRBJ2-1, with D possibly TRBD2 on 6 matching bases. The CDR3 sequence is 16 residues long. The V end lost 0 bases, the J end lost 3 bases, and 15 bases lay between the germline ends. The germline V gene encodes CDR1 DFQATT and CDR2 SNEGSKA (reference sequence). This CDR3 is CSARDGMGGHYNEQFF. DNA of the CDR3: TGCAGTGCTAGAGATGGGATGGGAGGTCACTACAATGAGCAGTTCTTC.

The chain joins TRBV10-3 to TRBJ1-2, with 8 bases lining up with TRBD1. The CDR3 runs to 15 residues. V trimming: 7 bases; J trimming: 0 bases; junction bases outside the gene matches: 7. CDR1 and CDR2 (germline): ENHRY, SYGVKD. CDR3 in DNA: TGTGCCATCACTTACGACAGGGGATCTAACTATGGCTACACCTTC. This encodes CAITYDRGSNYGYTF.

This clonotype was found once. The chain combines TRBV7-6 with TRBJ2-2; the match to TRBD1 covers 8 bases. Unmatched junction bases numbered 11, after V lost 7 bases and J lost 1 base. The germline gives CDR1 SGHVS, CDR2 FNYEAQ. The CDR3 loop spans 17 amino acids. CDR3 residues: CASKPGSGTGNTGELFF. DNA for the CDR3: TGTGCCAGCAAACCAGGGTCCGGGACAGGGAACACCGGGGAGCTGTTTTTT.

This clonotype was detected many times. The V and J genes are TRBV20-1 and TRBJ2-7; weak D call: TRBD1 (6 bases). CDR3 size: 14 residues. Germline V gene sequence: CDR1 DFQATT, CDR2 SNEGSKA (reference sequence). Trimming took 1 base from V and 5 from J, leaving 15 bases between them. The CDR3: CSARATGPRDEQYF. CDR3 in DNA: TGCAGTGCTAGAGCGACAGGCCCTCGCGACGAGCAGTACTTC.

The V gene is TRBV6-5, the J gene TRBJ1-5, with TRBD1 as a possible D gene (5 bases). Trimming left V 8 bases short and J 5 bases short, with 13 bases between. Germline CDR1 is MNHEY and CDR2 is SVGAGI. The CDR3 is 13 residues long. CDR3 coding DNA: TGTGCCAGCGGACGGGACGGTTATCAGCCCCAGCATTTT. This gives the protein CASGRDGYQPQHF.

This clonotype was recorded a few times. The CDR3 nucleotides read TGTGCCAGCAGCGTAGAAGGACAGGGAGTTTCCGACAGGTTTGAGCAGTTCTTC. It codes for CASSVEGQGVSDRFEQFF. The chain employs TRBV9 and TRBJ2-1; 8 positions agree with TRBD1. The CDR3 spans 18 residues. V lost 0 bases to trimming and J lost 9 bases; unmatched junction nucleotides: 17. CDR1 SGDLS and CDR2 YYNGEE come from the germline V gene.